This T cell receptor (beta chain) was recorded in a study of blood T cell repertoires in COVID-19. About the research overall: Researchers got acute and convalescent COVID-19 samples from the United States, Italy and Spain.

This CDR3 region has 14 residues. Trimming left V 2 bases short and J 0 bases short, with 8 bases between. Germline CDR1 is MDHEN and CDR2 is SYDVKM. Data came from immunoSEQ multiplex PCR; TCRdb stores just in-frame clones and leaves some out. The top ten clones hold roughly 6.3% of a sample with about 240,000 clones, roughly nine tenths of them seen once. The sequenced material came from peripheral blood. The receptor was isolated from a man aged 55 to 70 with acute or convalescent COVID-19. This chain links TRBV28 with TRBJ2-7; D gene unclear. This CDR3 is CASSLVRRSYEQYF. CDR3 DNA sequence: TGTGCCAGCAGTTTAGTGCGGCGCTCCTACGAGCAGTACTTC.